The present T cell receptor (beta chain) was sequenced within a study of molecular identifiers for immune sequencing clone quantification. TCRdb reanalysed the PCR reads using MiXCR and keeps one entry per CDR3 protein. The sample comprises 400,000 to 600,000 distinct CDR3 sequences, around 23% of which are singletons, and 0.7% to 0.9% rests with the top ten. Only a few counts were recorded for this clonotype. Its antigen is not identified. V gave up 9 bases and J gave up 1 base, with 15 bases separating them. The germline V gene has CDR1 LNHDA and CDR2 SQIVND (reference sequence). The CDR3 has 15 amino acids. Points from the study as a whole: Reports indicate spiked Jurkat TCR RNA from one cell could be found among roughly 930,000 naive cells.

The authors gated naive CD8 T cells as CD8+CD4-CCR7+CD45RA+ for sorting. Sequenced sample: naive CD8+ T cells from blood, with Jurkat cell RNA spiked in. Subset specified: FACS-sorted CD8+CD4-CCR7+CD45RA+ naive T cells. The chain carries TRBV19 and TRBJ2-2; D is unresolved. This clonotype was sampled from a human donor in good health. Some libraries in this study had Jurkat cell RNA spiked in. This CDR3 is CASGRTMQNTGELFF. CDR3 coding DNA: TGTGCCAGCGGAAGGACCATGCAGAACACCGGGGAGCTGTTTTTT.